This T cell receptor (beta chain) was sequenced for a study of T cell responses to AZD1222 COVID-19 vaccine. Study-level results: Sampling that yielded the repertoires occurred only after the peak T cell response. Distributed over spike, vaccine-associated CD4 TCRs predominated at 160-218 and 743-854. Two AZD1222 doses significantly raised spike-specific TCR breadth and depth over controls.

Trimming took 10 bases from V and 4 from J; bases not matched to a gene: 6. The CDR3 has 13 residues. CDR1 and CDR2 from the germline V gene are KGHSH and LQKENI. This table comes from immunoSEQ multiplex PCR, and its TCRdb copy is limited to in-frame clones, with some not included. The sample holds tens of thousands of clones, more than 80% seen once. A remark on this clone: Its antigen is unidentified.

This material consisted of peripheral blood, taken on day 0 of MenACWY control vaccination. The chain couples TRBV18 to TRBJ2-1; 8 bases fit TRBD2. This TCR came from an adult in good health. The CDR3 sequence is CATLADNYNEQFF. Written as DNA, the CDR3 is TGTGCCACACTAGCGGACAATTACAATGAGCAGTTCTTC.